This T cell receptor beta chain was sequenced in a study of post-analysis software for immune sequencing data. Study-wide results and caveats: Four or five TRBV segments occurring more often in patients than controls included TRBV5-6, TRBV5-1 and TRBV20-1.

The germline CDR1 and CDR2 sequences are SGHVS and FQNEAQ. This CDR3 is 17 amino acids long. The J segment lost 8 bases and the V segment lost 5 bases, leaving 12 bases of the junction unmatched. In the case of this clonotype: Its antigen is not known.

Sequencing libraries made from TCR beta cDNA carried unique molecular identifiers. TCRdb used MiXCR to reprocess the PCR reads, holding one entry per CDR3 protein. The sample records roughly 400,000 distinct CDR3 sequences, 30% to 45% being singletons. V is TRBV7-8 and J is TRBJ2-1, with 13 positions matching TRBD2. This TCR derives from a girl under 10 years old with multiple sclerosis. The material sequenced was blood. CDR3 DNA sequence: TGTGCCAGCAGCCCGCGACTAGCGGGAGGCACGGTGGATGAGCAGTTCTTC. Translating it yields CASSPRLAGGTVDEQFF.